This T cell receptor beta chain appears in the sequencing data of a study of OX40 agonist ivuxolimab in advanced cancers. In the study overall: Patients receiving dose escalation had hepatocellular carcinoma, melanoma, renal cell or head and neck cancer. Age averaged around 59 years (range roughly 23 to 79), and roughly 82% were male.

The method was immunoSEQ multiplex PCR; TCRdb's version includes in-frame clones alone and lacks a portion of them. The sample has about 69,000 clones, about three quarters seen once. The clonotype comes from an adult with an advanced solid tumor such as melanoma, head and neck, liver or kidney cancer. Sequences were derived from CD4+ or CD8+ T cells sorted from blood, sampled in a trial of the OX40 agonist ivuxolimab.

The CDR3 coding sequence is TGTGCCAGCAGTTACCCAGGGACAGGGAGCGATGGCTACACCTTC. Protein: CASSYPGTGSDGYTF. The chain combines TRBV6-6 with TRBJ1-2; the match to TRBD1 covers 9 bases. The CDR3 sequence is 15 residues long. CDR1 and CDR2 from the germline V gene are MNHNY and SVGAGI (reference sequence). After removal of 2 bases from V and 6 bases from J, the junction contained 7 bases not matched to a gene.